The text below deals with one TCR beta chain. V lost 8 bases and J lost 6; bases outside the gene matches: 9. Germline V lookup: CDR1 LNHDA, CDR2 SQIVND (reference sequence). CDR3 length: 16 residues. This record comes from a study of blood T cell repertoires in COVID-19. Across the study: Acute-phase and convalescent COVID-19 samples originated in the United States, Italy and Spain. T cells, B-cell-depleted T cells, or PBMCs supplied cDNA or gDNA.

Per the original data handling: Scientists estimated how many nucleated cells there were by amplifying reference gene primers. Only in-frame clones appear in the TCRdb table, and some are missing; sequencing was by immunoSEQ multiplex PCR. The D gene and trimming were derived from the DNA, and the V and J assignments and clone size from that table. The sample consists of over 20,000 clones, 82% of them appearing once. The chain employs TRBV19 and TRBJ2-5; 16 bases map to TRBD2. Material: peripheral blood. The TCR originated in a human donor in a cohort sampled during active COVID-19. The CDR3: CASGTSGRAVEKTQYF. CDR3 coding DNA: TGTGCCAGTGGGACTAGCGGGAGGGCCGTGGAAAAGACCCAGTACTTC. The full variable domain, in which reference TRBV19 and TRBJ2-5 provide the parts outside the CDR3, is DGGITQSPKYLFRKEGQNVTLSCEQNLNHDAMYWYRQDPGQGLRLIYYSQIVNDFQKGDIAEGYSVSREKKESFPLTVTSAQKNPTAFYLCASGTSGRAVEKTQYFGPGTRLLVL.